A single sample gave rise to the 22 T cell receptor beta chains below, sequenced in a study of blood T cell repertoires in COVID-19. Repertoires were generated with immunoSEQ multiplex PCR, while TCRdb's copy carries only in-frame clones and drops some. The table shows 190,000 or so clones, with 70% to 90% occurring only once. The sequencing input was PBMCs or T cells enriched from blood (not recorded which). The receptor source for this set is a woman in her 30s who had been exposed to COVID-19.

In its sample, this clone was seen many times. The genes are TRBV6-5 and TRBJ1-5, with 7 bases identical to TRBD1. V dropped 7 bases and J dropped 0; count of bases not matched to a gene: 6. Germline V gives CDR1 MNHEY, CDR2 SVGAGI. The CDR3 extends over 15 amino acids. This chain's CDR3 is CASTGQANSNQPQHF. CDR3 bases: TGTGCCAGCACAGGACAGGCGAATAGCAATCAGCCCCAGCATTTT.

The genes are TRBV7-6 and TRBJ1-1; 10 bases map to TRBD1. The CDR3 runs to 15 residues. Germline lookup yields CDR1 SGHVS and CDR2 FNYEAQ. With 5 bases clipped from V and 5 bases from J, the junction kept 8 bases outside the gene matches. The CDR3 sequence is CASSQAGTGETEAFF. The CDR3 nucleotides read TGTGCCAGCAGCCAAGCCGGGACAGGGGAGACTGAAGCTTTCTTT.

The chain couples TRBV6-5 to TRBJ2-7; perhaps TRBD1 as D (6 bases). Germline CDR1 MNHEY, CDR2 SVGAGI. Trimming stripped 6 bases from V and 3 bases from J, with 9 bases between. This CDR3 is built from 12 residues. Here the CDR3 DNA reads TGTGCCAGCAGGGACAGAAACTACGAGCAGTACTTC. Its translation is CASRDRNYEQYF.

The chain combines TRBV11-2 with TRBJ2-1; D uncertain. This CDR3 has 15 residues. V dropped 1 base and J dropped 0 bases, with 7 bases sitting between them. CDR1 and CDR2 (germline): SGHAT, FQNNGV. The CDR3 bases are TGTGCCAGCAGCTTAGCGGGTTACTCCTACAATGAGCAGTTCTTC. Translating it yields CASSLAGYSYNEQFF. The full variable domain, its missing parts supplied by reference TRBV11-2 and TRBJ2-1, is EAGVAQSPRYKIIEKRQSVAFWCNPISGHATLYWYQQILGQGPKLLIQFQNNGVVDDSQLPKDRFSAERLKGVDSTLKIQPAKLEDSAVYLCASSLAGYSYNEQFFGPGTRLTVL.

V is TRBV18 and J is TRBJ1-1; TRBD1 is a possible D gene (5 bases). V was trimmed by 3 bases and J by 3 bases, leaving 14 bases between them. The CDR3 length is 15 residues. CDR1 is KGHSH and CDR2 is LQKENI in the germline V gene. The DNA for the CDR3 is TGTGCCAGCTCACCTCGGAGGGGAGCGTACACTGAAGCTTTCTTT. It translates to CASSPRRGAYTEAFF.

The rearrangement links TRBV19 to TRBJ1-1, with D unresolved. V was clipped by 6 bases and J by 5 bases, with 16 bases between them. CDR1 and CDR2 (germline): LNHDA, SQIVND (reference sequence). The CDR3 is made up of 14 amino acids. The CDR3 sequence: CASSPTPAGTEAFF. CDR3 sequence (DNA): TGTGCCAGTAGCCCGACTCCCGCCGGGACTGAAGCTTTCTTT.

The chain carries TRBV19 and TRBJ1-5; weak D call: TRBD1 (6 bases). Trimming removed 5 bases at V and 0 bases at J, with 23 bases between. CDR3 length: 19 amino acids. From germline, CDR1 is LNHDA and CDR2 SQIVND (reference sequence). The CDR3 here is CASSLKGQLELYSNQPQHF. CDR3 DNA sequence: TGTGCCAGTAGTCTCAAAGGACAGCTGGAGTTATATAGCAATCAGCCCCAGCATTTT.

In this sample, this clone turned up once. The chain joins TRBV5-1 to TRBJ2-7; TRBD2 agrees at 15 bases. The CDR3 totals 17 residues. V trimming: 5 bases; J trimming: 6 bases; junction bases outside the gene matches: 12. CDR1 is SGHRS, CDR2 YFSETQ, per germline. The CDR3 nucleotides are TGCGCCAGCAGTCCCGGCCGGACTAGCGGGGGGGCTAGCGAGCAGTACTTC. It yields the protein CASSPGRTSGGASEQYF. The entire variable domain, with the rest obtained from reference TRBV5-1 and TRBJ2-7, is as follows: KAGVTQTPRYLIKTRGQQVTLSCSPISGHRSVSWYQQTPGQGLQFLFEYFSETQRNKGNFPGRFSGRQFSNSRSEMNVSTLELGDSALYLCASSPGRTSGGASEQYFGPGTRLTVT.

The chain joins TRBV7-3 to TRBJ2-2; 15 bases match TRBD2. The germline gives CDR1 SGHTA, CDR2 FQGTGA. V lost 5 bases, J lost 5 bases, and 9 bases stayed unmatched. The CDR3 consists of 18 residues. The CDR3 loop is CASSPRTSGGAITGELFF. The CDR3 bases are TGTGCCAGCAGCCCCAGGACTAGCGGGGGGGCGATAACCGGGGAGCTGTTTTTT.

The chain combines TRBV5-1 with TRBJ2-7, with 8 bases identical to TRBD1. The CDR3 contains 14 residues. Germline V gives CDR1 SGHRS, CDR2 YFSETQ. V lost 0 bases, J lost 4 bases, and 3 bases stayed unmatched. CDR3 in amino acids: CASSLGTGNYEQYF. CDR3 nucleotide sequence: TGCGCCAGCAGCTTGGGGACAGGGAATTACGAGCAGTACTTC.

V gene TRBV19 combines with J gene TRBJ2-3; 9 bases line up with TRBD1. The CDR3 is made up of 14 amino acids. Losses at the gene ends were 5 bases for V and 7 bases for J; bases not matched to a gene: 7. CDR1 is LNHDA, CDR2 SQIVND, per germline (reference sequence). DNA for the CDR3: TGTGCCAGTAGTGGGACAGGGTTTTTGAATACGCAGTATTTT. It yields the protein CASSGTGFLNTQYF.

The genes are TRBV5-5 and TRBJ1-2; 8 bases map to TRBD1. CDR3 size: 14 residues. J was trimmed by 5 bases and V by 4 bases; bases with no gene match: 7. Germline V gene lookup returns CDR1 SGHKS and CDR2 YYEKEE (reference sequence). CDR3 bases: TGTGCCAGCAGCCCCCGGGACAGGCAATATGGCTACACCTTC. Residues: CASSPRDRQYGYTF.

This clone was seen more than once but under ten times. This sequence joins TRBV29-1 and TRBJ1-1; maybe TRBD1 (6 bases). This CDR3 region has 12 residues. V was cut by 5 bases and J by 4 bases, with 11 bases left in between. Germline V gives CDR1 SQVTM, CDR2 ANQGSEA. The CDR3 DNA is TGCAGCGTTAAAACAGGGTTCACTGAAGCTTTCTTT. Its protein product is CSVKTGFTEAFF.

V and J are TRBV3-1 (or the pseudogene TRBV3-2) and TRBJ2-7; D gene uncertain. V was pared by 1 base and J by 6 bases, with 4 bases between. This CDR3 is built from 11 residues. Germline V lookup: CDR1 LGHDT, CDR2 YNNKEL (reference sequence). The DNA for the CDR3 is TGTGCCAGCAGCCAAGCTTCCGAGCAGTACTTC. It specifies CASSQASEQYF.

This chain links TRBV30 with TRBJ1-5; 7 positions match TRBD1. CDR3 size: 15 residues. The V gene's germline CDR1 is GTSNPN and CDR2 SVGIG (reference sequence). V lost 2 bases to trimming and J lost 3 bases; unmatched junction nucleotides: 7. In DNA form, the CDR3 reads TGTGCCTGGAGTCCCCGGACAGGTCTCAATCAGCCCCAGCATTTT. Translation gives CAWSPRTGLNQPQHF. Together with reference TRBV30 and TRBJ1-5, the CDR3 gives the full variable domain: SQTIHQWPATLVQPVGSPLSLECTVEGTSNPNLYWYRQAAGRGLQLLFYSVGIGQISSEVPQNLSASRPQDRQFILSSKKLLLSDSGFYLCAWSPRTGLNQPQHFGDGTRLSIL.

J is TRBJ1-2 and V is TRBV27; TRBD1 might be the D (6 bases). Trimming took off 6 bases at V and 4 bases at J, with 21 bases between the two ends. Germline-derived CDR1 and CDR2 are MNHEY and SMNVEV (reference sequence). The CDR3 has 16 residues. The CDR3 DNA reads TGTGCCAGCAGCCCCTCCGCGGGGGCGCGAGTCTATGGCTACACCTTC. Translating it yields CASSPSAGARVYGYTF.

The CDR3 region has the DNA TGCAGCGCCTCTTTGAGGGAAAAACTGTTTTTT. This translates into CSASLREKLFF. J is TRBJ1-4 and V is TRBV29-1; D not resolved. The germline V and J ends were trimmed by 7 bases and 8 bases, with 11 bases remaining between them. Per germline, CDR1 SQVTM and CDR2 ANQGSEA. The CDR3 spans 11 residues.

The rearrangement links TRBV28 to TRBJ2-1; 11 bases line up with TRBD2. Germline CDR1 reads MDHEN; CDR2 reads SYDVKM. V was pared by 3 bases and J by 10 bases, with 8 bases of the junction left unmatched. The CDR3 sequence is 15 residues long. CDR3 protein: CASSFLAGGLREQFF. As DNA, the CDR3 is TGTGCCAGCAGTTTTCTAGCGGGGGGACTACGGGAGCAGTTCTTC.

The chain is built from TRBV15 and TRBJ2-7; 7 nucleotides match TRBD1. CDR3 length: 15 residues. Germline-derived CDR1 and CDR2 are LNHNV and YYDKDF (reference sequence). After removal of 5 bases from V and 3 bases from J, the junction contained 10 bases not matched to a gene. The CDR3 DNA reads TGTGCCACCAGCCGGACAGCCGGGACAGTCTACGAGCAGTACTTC. Protein product: CATSRTAGTVYEQYF.

V gene TRBV29-1 combines with J gene TRBJ2-3, with 7 bases identical to TRBD2. There are 13 residues in the CDR3. CDR1 is SQVTM, CDR2 ANQGSEA, per germline. Unmatched junction bases numbered 4, after V lost 7 bases and J lost 0 bases. Here the CDR3 reads CSARRGSTDTQYF. In DNA form, the CDR3 reads TGCAGCGCCCGGCGGGGGAGCACAGATACGCAGTATTTT.

The gene calls are TRBV11-2 and TRBJ1-1; a weak D match, TRBD1 (5 bases). CDR3 length equals 14 residues. CDR1 is SGHAT, CDR2 FQNNGV, per germline. V lost 1 base and J 4 bases, leaving 10 bases between the germline ends. CDR3 nucleotides: TGTGCCAGCAGCTTAGGGGGCACGGGCACTGAAGCTTTCTTT. As protein: CASSLGGTGTEAFF.

The sample holds one count of this clone. This chain connects TRBV2 to TRBJ2-3, with TRBD1 matching 9 bases. The CDR3 covers 15 residues. Germline loops: CDR1 SNHLY, CDR2 FYNNEI. V lost 4 bases to trimming and J lost 3 bases; unmatched junction nucleotides: 5. CDR3 loop: CASSGQGELTDTQYF. The CDR3 DNA follows: TGTGCCAGCAGTGGACAGGGGGAGCTGACAGATACGCAGTATTTT.